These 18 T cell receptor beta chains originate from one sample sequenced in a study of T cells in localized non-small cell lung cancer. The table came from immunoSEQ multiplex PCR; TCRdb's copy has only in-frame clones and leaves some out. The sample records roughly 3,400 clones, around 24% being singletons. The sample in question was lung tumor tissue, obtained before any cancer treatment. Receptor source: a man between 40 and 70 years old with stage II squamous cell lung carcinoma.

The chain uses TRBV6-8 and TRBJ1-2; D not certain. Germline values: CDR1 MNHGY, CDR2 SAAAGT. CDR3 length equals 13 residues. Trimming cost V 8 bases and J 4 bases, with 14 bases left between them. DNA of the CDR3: TGTGCCAGCGGAGCGTATTCGTCCTATGGCTACACCTTC. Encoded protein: CASGAYSSYGYTF.

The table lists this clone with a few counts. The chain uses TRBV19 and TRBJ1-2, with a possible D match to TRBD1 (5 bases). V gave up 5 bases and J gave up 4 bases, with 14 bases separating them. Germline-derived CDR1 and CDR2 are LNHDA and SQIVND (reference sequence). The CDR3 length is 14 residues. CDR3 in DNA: TGTGCCAGTAGTCGCCTGGGGGAGGCCTATGGCTACACCTTC. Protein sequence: CASSRLGEAYGYTF. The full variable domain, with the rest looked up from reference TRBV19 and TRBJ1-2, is DGGITQSPKYLFRKEGQNVTLSCEQNLNHDAMYWYRQDPGQGLRLIYYSQIVNDFQKGDIAEGYSVSREKKESFPLTVTSAQKNPTAFYLCASSRLGEAYGYTFGSGTRLTVV.

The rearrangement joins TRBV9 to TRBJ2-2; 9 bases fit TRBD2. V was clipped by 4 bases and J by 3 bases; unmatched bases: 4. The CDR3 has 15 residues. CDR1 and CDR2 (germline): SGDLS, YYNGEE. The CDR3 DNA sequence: TGTGCCAGCAGCCCCGGGACTAGCTACACCGGGGAGCTGTTTTTT. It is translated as CASSPGTSYTGELFF.

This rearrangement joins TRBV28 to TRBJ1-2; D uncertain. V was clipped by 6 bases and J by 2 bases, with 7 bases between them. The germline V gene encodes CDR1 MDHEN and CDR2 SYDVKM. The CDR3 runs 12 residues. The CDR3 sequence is CASRSENYGYTF. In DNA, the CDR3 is TGTGCCAGCAGGTCAGAGAACTATGGCTACACCTTC.

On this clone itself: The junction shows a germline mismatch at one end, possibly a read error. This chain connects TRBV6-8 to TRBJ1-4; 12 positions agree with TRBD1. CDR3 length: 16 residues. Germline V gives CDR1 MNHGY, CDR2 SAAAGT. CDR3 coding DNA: TGTGCCATCAGTCCGGGACAGGGGGCGTCTCAGGGAAAACTGTTTTTT. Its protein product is CAISPGQGASQGKLFF.

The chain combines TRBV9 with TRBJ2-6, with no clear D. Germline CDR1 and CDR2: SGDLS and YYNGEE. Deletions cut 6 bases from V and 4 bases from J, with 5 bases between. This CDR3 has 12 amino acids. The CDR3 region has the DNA TGTGCCAGCATCGGCGGGGCCAACGTCCTGACTTTC. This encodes CASIGGANVLTF.

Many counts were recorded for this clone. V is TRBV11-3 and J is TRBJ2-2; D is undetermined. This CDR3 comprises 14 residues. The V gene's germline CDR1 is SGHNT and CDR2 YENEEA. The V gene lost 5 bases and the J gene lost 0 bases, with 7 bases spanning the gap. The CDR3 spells CASSPDSNTGELFF. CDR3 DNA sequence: TGTGCCAGCAGCCCCGACTCGAACACCGGGGAGCTGTTTTTT.

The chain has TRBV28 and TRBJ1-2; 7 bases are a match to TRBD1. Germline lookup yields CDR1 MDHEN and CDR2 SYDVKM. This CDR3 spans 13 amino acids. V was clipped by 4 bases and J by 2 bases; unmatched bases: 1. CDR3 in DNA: TGTGCCAGCAGTTACAGGGGCAACTATGGCTACACCTTC. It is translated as CASSYRGNYGYTF.

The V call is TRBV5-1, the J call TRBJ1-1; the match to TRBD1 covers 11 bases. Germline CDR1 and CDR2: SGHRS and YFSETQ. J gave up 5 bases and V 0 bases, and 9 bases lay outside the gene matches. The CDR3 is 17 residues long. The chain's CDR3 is CASSLGASGTGGTEAFF. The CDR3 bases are TGCGCCAGCAGCTTGGGAGCTTCCGGGACAGGGGGAACTGAAGCTTTCTTT.

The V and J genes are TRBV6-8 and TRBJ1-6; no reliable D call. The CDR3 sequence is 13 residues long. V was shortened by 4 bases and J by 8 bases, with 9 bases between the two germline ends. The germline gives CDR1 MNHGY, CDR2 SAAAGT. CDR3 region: CASSSGFDSPLHF. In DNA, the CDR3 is TGTGCCAGCAGTTCCGGGTTTGATTCACCCCTCCACTTT.

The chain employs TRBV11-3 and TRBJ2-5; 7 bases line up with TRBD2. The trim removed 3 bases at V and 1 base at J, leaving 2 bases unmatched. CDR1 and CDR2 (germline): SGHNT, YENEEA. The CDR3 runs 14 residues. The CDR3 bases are TGTGCCAGCAGCTTCAGCGGGACCCAAGAGACCCAGTACTTC. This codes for CASSFSGTQETQYF.

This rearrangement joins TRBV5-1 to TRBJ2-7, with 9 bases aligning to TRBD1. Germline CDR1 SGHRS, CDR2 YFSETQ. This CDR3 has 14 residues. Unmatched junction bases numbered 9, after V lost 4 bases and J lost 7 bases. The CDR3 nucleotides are TGCGCCAGCAGCCCGGGACAGGGACAAGGAGAGCAGTACTTC. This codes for CASSPGQGQGEQYF.

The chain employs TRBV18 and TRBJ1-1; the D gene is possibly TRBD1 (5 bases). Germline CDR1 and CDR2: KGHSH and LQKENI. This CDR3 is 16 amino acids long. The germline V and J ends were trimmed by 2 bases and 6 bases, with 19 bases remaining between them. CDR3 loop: CASSPNFGGGDAEAFF. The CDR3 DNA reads TGTGCCAGCTCACCAAACTTCGGGGGAGGGGACGCTGAAGCTTTCTTT. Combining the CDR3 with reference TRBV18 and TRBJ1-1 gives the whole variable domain NAGVMQNPRHLVRRRGQEARLRCSPMKGHSHVYWYRQLPEEGLKFMVYLQKENIIDESGMPKERFSAEFPKEGPSILRIQQVVRGDSAAYFCASSPNFGGGDAEAFFGQGTRLTVV.

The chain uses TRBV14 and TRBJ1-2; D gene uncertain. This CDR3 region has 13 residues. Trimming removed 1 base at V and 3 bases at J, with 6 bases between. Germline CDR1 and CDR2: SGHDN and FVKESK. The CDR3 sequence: CASSQGLHYGYTF. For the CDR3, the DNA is TGTGCCAGCAGCCAAGGGCTCCACTATGGCTACACCTTC.

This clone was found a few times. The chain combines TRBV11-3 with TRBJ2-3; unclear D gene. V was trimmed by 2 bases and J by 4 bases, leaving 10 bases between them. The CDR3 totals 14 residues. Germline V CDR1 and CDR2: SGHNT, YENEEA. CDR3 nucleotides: TGTGCCAGCAGCTTAACGGGTTCGGCAGATACGCAGTATTTT. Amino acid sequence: CASSLTGSADTQYF.

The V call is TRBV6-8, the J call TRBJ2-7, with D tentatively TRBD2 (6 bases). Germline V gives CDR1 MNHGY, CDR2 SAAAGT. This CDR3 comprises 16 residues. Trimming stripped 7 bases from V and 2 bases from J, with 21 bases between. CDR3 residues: CASIDGSGSTPYEQYF. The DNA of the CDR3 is TGTGCCAGCATCGACGGGTCCGGGAGCACCCCCTACGAGCAGTACTTC.

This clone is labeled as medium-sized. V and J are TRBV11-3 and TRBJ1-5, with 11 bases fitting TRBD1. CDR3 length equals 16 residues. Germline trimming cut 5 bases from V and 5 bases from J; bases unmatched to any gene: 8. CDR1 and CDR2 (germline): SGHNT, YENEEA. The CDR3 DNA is TGTGCCAGCAGCGGGATTGGGACAGGGGGGTATCAGCCCCAGCATTTT. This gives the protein CASSGIGTGGYQPQHF.

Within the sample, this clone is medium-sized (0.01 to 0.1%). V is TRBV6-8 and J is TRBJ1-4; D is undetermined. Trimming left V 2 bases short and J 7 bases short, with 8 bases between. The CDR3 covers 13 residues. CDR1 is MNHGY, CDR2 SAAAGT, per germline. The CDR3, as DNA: TGTGCCAGCAGTTACAGGGAGGGTGAAAAACTGTTTTTT. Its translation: CASSYREGEKLFF.